These 21 T cell receptor beta chains were sequenced from one sample in a study of CD8 T cell repertoires and HIV-1 epitope variants. TCRdb keeps only in-frame clones here, not all; method: immunoSEQ multiplex PCR. The sample contains thousands of clones, 65% to 80% of which appear only once. These receptors' targets are unknown. The sequencing input was cultured CD8+ T cells derived from PBMCs. The source is a male donor with HIV.

The chain employs TRBV9 and TRBJ2-3; 12 bases match TRBD2. The CDR3 runs to 18 residues. Germline values: CDR1 SGDLS, CDR2 YYNGEE. V was clipped by 1 base and J by 4 bases; unmatched bases: 10. The CDR3 DNA follows: TGTGCCAGCAGCGTACGCCCCGCTAGCGGGGGGGCCGCAGATACGCAGTATTTT. Amino acids: CASSVRPASGGAADTQYF.

The V gene is TRBV11-1, the J gene TRBJ2-7; TRBD1 matches at 7 bases. The CDR3 has 16 residues. Germline values: CDR1 SGHAT, CDR2 FQDESV (reference sequence). The V gene end was trimmed by 0 bases and the J gene end by 7 bases; junction bases not matched to a gene: 12. CDR3 loop: CASSLAGDSGGREQYF. The CDR3, as DNA: TGTGCCAGCAGCTTAGCCGGGGACAGCGGAGGTAGGGAGCAGTACTTC.

The chain combines TRBV6-5 with TRBJ2-7; a weak D match, TRBD2 (5 bases). The CDR3 sequence is 13 residues long. V lost 6 bases, J lost 1 base, and 10 bases lay in between. Germline CDR1 reads MNHEY; CDR2 reads SVGAGI. The CDR3 loop reads CASSREPSYEQYF. DNA of the CDR3: TGTGCCAGCAGCCGGGAACCATCCTACGAGCAGTACTTC.

The J gene is TRBJ2-3, the V gene TRBV11-2; TRBD1 is a possible D gene (5 bases). The CDR3 contains 15 residues. Trimming took off 1 base at V and 5 bases at J, with 13 bases between the two ends. The germline V gene has CDR1 SGHAT and CDR2 FQNNGV. CDR3 DNA sequence: TGTGCCAGCAGCTTAGGCGACAGACCTTTAGATACGCAGTATTTT. This codes for CASSLGDRPLDTQYF.

This rearrangement joins TRBV19 to TRBJ2-1, with TRBD2 identical over 8 bases. The CDR3 extends over 16 amino acids. The germline gives CDR1 LNHDA, CDR2 SQIVND (reference sequence). J gave up 1 base and V 0 bases, and 2 bases lay outside the gene matches. CDR3 sequence: CASSIEGGRSYNEQFF. The CDR3 DNA reads as TGTGCCAGTAGTATAGAGGGCGGGAGGTCCTACAATGAGCAGTTCTTC.

The chain joins TRBV28 to TRBJ1-5; D uncertain. Germline assignment: CDR1 MDHEN and CDR2 SYDVKM. The CDR3 runs to 14 residues. The ends were cut back, 2 bases at V and 6 bases at J, with 11 bases in the middle. CDR3 nucleotides: TGTGCCAGCAGTTTAGAAAGTGGGATTCAGCCCCAGCATTTT. Encoded protein: CASSLESGIQPQHF.

Only a few counts were recorded for this clone. The genes are TRBV2 and TRBJ1-2; 12 bases map to TRBD1. Unmatched junction bases numbered 7, after V lost 6 bases and J lost 8 bases. The CDR3 has 14 residues. Germline V gene data show CDR1 as SNHLY and CDR2 as FYNNEI. The CDR3 DNA is TGTGCCAGCAGCGACCGGGACAGGGGGCTCGGCTACACCTTC. It encodes CASSDRDRGLGYTF.

This chain joins TRBV28 and TRBJ1-1; D is unclear. Trimming left V 3 bases short and J 6 bases short, with 14 bases between. The CDR3 covers 14 residues. Germline V gene lookup returns CDR1 MDHEN and CDR2 SYDVKM. The CDR3 DNA sequence: TGTGCCAGCAGTTTCTCGATACCAGAGGCTGAAGCTTTCTTT. Protein sequence: CASSFSIPEAEAFF.

V is TRBV5-1 and J is TRBJ2-5, with 9 bases aligning to TRBD1. The J call may be incorrect, as the DNA end agrees better with TRBJ2-7. Looked up from germline, CDR1 is SGHRS and CDR2 is YFSETQ. This CDR3 has 15 residues. The CDR3 coding sequence is TGCGCCAGCAGCTTGGAGGGGACAGGGTCCTACGAGCAGTACTTC. Encoded protein: CASSLEGTGSYEQYF.

The V gene is TRBV7-9, the J gene TRBJ2-3; the D is unclear. This CDR3 comprises 14 residues. The germline CDR1 and CDR2 sequences are SEHNR and FQNEAQ (reference sequence). Trimming took 4 bases from V and 2 from J, leaving 10 bases between them. In DNA form, the CDR3 reads TGTGCCAGCAGCTCCCTGCGGCCCACAGATACGCAGTATTTT. Its protein product is CASSSLRPTDTQYF.

The gene calls are TRBV7-2 and TRBJ2-7; possible D gene TRBD2, 5 bases. From germline, CDR1 is SGHTA and CDR2 FQGNSA. The CDR3 contains 15 residues. V lost 2 bases and J 4 bases, leaving 15 bases between the germline ends. Here the CDR3 DNA reads TGTGCCAGCAGCTTACACAGCGGAGGATTGTACGAGCAGTACTTC. Its protein product is CASSLHSGGLYEQYF.

V is TRBV9 and J is TRBJ2-7, with D possibly called TRBD1 or TRBD2 (6 bases each). This CDR3 comprises 13 residues. CDR1 and CDR2 (germline): SGDLS, YYNGEE. V was shortened by 2 bases and J by 6 bases, with 12 bases between the two germline ends. The CDR3 here is CASSVLSGAEQYF. The CDR3 DNA reads TGTGCCAGCAGCGTTCTCTCGGGGGCCGAGCAGTACTTC.

This chain connects TRBV27 to TRBJ2-6, with D uncertain. The germline CDR1 and CDR2 sequences are MNHEY and SMNVEV (reference sequence). This CDR3 is 17 amino acids long. Trimming removed 3 bases from V and 0 bases from J, with 12 bases in between. This CDR3 is CASSLWPPGSGANVLTF. CDR3 DNA: TGTGCCAGCAGTTTGTGGCCGCCAGGCTCTGGGGCCAACGTCCTGACTTTC.

The chain employs TRBV27 and TRBJ2-6, with D perhaps matching TRBD1 (5 bases). This CDR3 spans 16 amino acids. V was trimmed by 0 bases and J by 2 bases, leaving 8 bases between them. CDR1 and CDR2 (germline): MNHEY, SMNVEV (reference sequence). CDR3 in amino acids: CASSLSLGAGANVLTF. The CDR3 DNA sequence: TGTGCCAGCAGTTTATCGCTAGGGGCTGGGGCCAACGTCCTGACTTTC.

The J gene is TRBJ1-2, the V gene TRBV21-1; the tabulated D call, TRBD1, remains unverified against the DNA. TRBV21-1 constitutes a pseudogene. The CDR3 runs 12 residues. The CDR3 spells CARDRGFYGYTF. CDR3 DNA: TGTGCCAGGGACAGGGGATTCTATGGCTACACCTTC.

This chain links TRBV4-2 with TRBJ2-7, with TRBD1 matching 7 bases. The CDR3 is 16 residues long. Germline V gene data show CDR1 as LGHNA and CDR2 as YNFKEQ. Losses at the gene ends were 0 bases for V and 2 bases for J; bases not matched to a gene: 7. The CDR3 here is CASSQDLEQGTYEQYF. Here the CDR3 DNA reads TGTGCCAGCAGCCAAGATCTAGAACAGGGGACCTACGAGCAGTACTTC.

The chain combines TRBV5-1 with TRBJ1-2, with 8 bases aligning to TRBD1. Germline assignment: CDR1 SGHRS and CDR2 YFSETQ. There are 13 residues in the CDR3. V dropped 0 bases and J dropped 6; count of bases not matched to a gene: 1. The CDR3 sequence is CASSLATGDGYTF. CDR3 nucleotide sequence: TGCGCCAGCAGCTTGGCGACAGGGGATGGCTACACCTTC.

The V gene is TRBV11-3, the J gene TRBJ2-3, with D maybe TRBD2 (5 bases). Germline V gene lookup returns CDR1 SGHNT and CDR2 YENEEA. Trimming took off 5 bases at V and 5 bases at J, with 17 bases between the two ends. The CDR3 runs to 15 residues. The CDR3 nucleotides read TGTGCCAGCAGCCGAAGAGAGGGAGTGGGAGATACGCAGTATTTT. This encodes CASSRREGVGDTQYF.

The table lists this clone with a few counts. CDR3 nucleotides: TGTGCCAGCAGCCAGGGGCCCTACGAGCAGTACTTC. Its translation: CASSQGPYEQYF. The chain is built from TRBV27 and TRBJ2-7; a weak D match, TRBD1 (6 bases). This CDR3 spans 12 amino acids. The V gene's germline CDR1 is MNHEY and CDR2 SMNVEV (reference sequence). V was shortened by 6 bases and J by 2 bases, with 8 bases between the two germline ends.

This clone occurred once. V and J are TRBV27 and TRBJ1-2, with 7 bases identical to TRBD1. The CDR3 sequence is 14 residues long. From germline, CDR1 is MNHEY and CDR2 SMNVEV (reference sequence). With V trimmed by 8 bases and J by 6 bases, 12 bases remained unmatched. CDR3 loop: CASSLSQGGNGYTF. CDR3 in DNA: TGTGCCAGCTCTCTTTCCCAGGGGGGGAATGGCTACACCTTC.

The chain is built from TRBV7-2 and TRBJ2-1; D gene ambiguous. Germline V gives CDR1 SGHTA, CDR2 FQGNSA. Trimming left V 5 bases short and J 9 bases short, with 14 bases between. The CDR3 contains 13 residues. The CDR3 protein is CASSAFSSGEQFF. For the CDR3, the DNA is TGTGCCAGCAGCGCCTTCTCTTCCGGTGAGCAGTTCTTC.